The TCR beta chain described here comes from a study of CD8 T cells in Susac syndrome. Germline V gene sequence: CDR1 SNHLY, CDR2 FYNNEI. This CDR3 comprises 16 residues. V lost 7 bases, J lost 3 bases, and 8 bases stayed unmatched. RNA amounts of about 0.45 to 1 ug underwent reverse transcription with random hexamers. The authors amplified TCR beta CDR3 across 54 Vbeta and 13 Jbeta using immunoSEQ multiplex PCR. TCRdb ran MiXCR on the immunoSEQ multiplex PCR reads and lists one entry per CDR3 protein. In the table there are 71,000 or so distinct CDR3 sequences, 85% to 95% of which are singletons. Patients with Susac syndrome met diagnostic criteria defined recently for definite or probable disease. TEMRA cells were enriched by FACS, while CD8+ and CD4+ T cells were obtained through a negative isolation that was performed magnetically.

What was sequenced was CD4+ T cells from PBMCs. This clonotype was obtained from a human donor with Susac syndrome. J is TRBJ2-1 and V is TRBV2; TRBD1 matches at 11 bases. The CDR3 DNA reads TGTGCCAGCACAATTCCCGGGACAGGGGGCTACAATGAGCAGTTCTTC. It encodes CASTIPGTGGYNEQFF.